This T cell receptor (beta chain) is drawn from a study of T cell repertoires in cytomegalovirus infection. In the study overall: From public TCR beta signatures came an indication of both CMV infection and matching HLA type. Findings of the study overall: The response measured ex vivo was dominated by TCR beta clonotypes (HLA-C-restricted and CMV-specific).

TCRdb redid the calling of the reads with MiXCR, one entry per CDR3 protein. The sample records about 130,000 distinct CDR3 sequences, 24% being singletons. The CDR3 runs 19 residues. The V end was cut by 2 bases, the J end by 3 bases, with 22 bases between. CDR1 is SGHVS, CDR2 FNYEAQ, per germline. This clonotype appeared many times. No antigen is known for it. The chain is built from TRBV7-6 and TRBJ2-2; tentatively, D is TRBD2 (6 bases). The receptor's source is a human donor in good health (CMV status not recorded). Some clones in this sample may be carry-over from other donors' samples. Sequencing was carried out using PBMCs, sequenced either directly or after in vitro stimulation (not recorded which). The CDR3 DNA is TGTGCCAGCAGCTTACGTGATTCTTTGGGACTTTCGTACACCGGGGAGCTGTTTTTT. Translated: CASSLRDSLGLSYTGELFF.